What follows are 25 T cell receptor beta chains derived from one specimen sequenced in a study of blood T cell repertoires in COVID-19. Profiling relied on immunoSEQ multiplex PCR, and the TCRdb table lists in-frame clones only, not all of them. In the table there are over 200,000 clones, roughly 80% of which are singletons. The sequencing sample was made of peripheral blood. Receptors originate from an elderly woman with active or convalescent COVID-19.

The V call is TRBV7-9, the J call TRBJ2-2; 7 nucleotides line up with TRBD2. This CDR3 has 16 residues. With 3 bases clipped from V and 6 bases from J, the junction kept 10 bases outside the gene matches. Looked up from germline, CDR1 is SEHNR and CDR2 is FQNEAQ (reference sequence). CDR3 nucleotide sequence: TGTGCCAGCAGCTTGAGCGGCGGGGGTAGAGCCGGGGAGCTGTTTTTT. This sequence encodes CASSLSGGGRAGELFF.

A few counts support this clone. The V and J genes are TRBV3-1 (or the pseudogene TRBV3-2) and TRBJ2-7; D is uncertain. The CDR3 is made up of 12 amino acids. Trimming took off 3 bases at V and 2 bases at J, with 5 bases between the two ends. From germline, CDR1 is LGHDT and CDR2 YNNKEL (reference sequence). In DNA, the CDR3 is TGTGCCAGCAGCCACTATACCTACGAGCAGTACTTC. This codes for CASSHYTYEQYF.

The rearrangement joins TRBV30 to TRBJ2-7; 11 nucleotides match TRBD2. Trimming took 5 bases from V and 2 from J; bases not matched to a gene: 8. Germline V lookup: CDR1 GTSNPN, CDR2 SVGIG (reference sequence). This CDR3 spans 15 amino acids. The CDR3 nucleotides read TGTGCCTGGGGACGACTAGCGGGACGGGCCTACGAGCAGTACTTC. This encodes CAWGRLAGRAYEQYF.

The genes are TRBV18 and TRBJ2-6; no firm D call. V was cut by 3 bases and J by 1 base, with 10 bases left in between. Germline CDR1 is KGHSH and CDR2 is LQKENI. The CDR3 totals 16 residues. CDR3 sequence (DNA): TGTGCCAGCTCACCGGTTCAGATATCTGGGGCCAACGTCCTGACTTTC. Translating it yields CASSPVQISGANVLTF.

This chain connects TRBV5-1 to TRBJ2-5; a weak D match, TRBD2 (5 bases). The V end was cut by 5 bases, the J end by 6 bases, with 14 bases between. Per germline, CDR1 SGHRS and CDR2 YFSETQ. The CDR3 extends over 13 amino acids. The CDR3 nucleotides read TGCGCCAGCAGTCTACCGGGAACACAGACCCAGTACTTC. Encoded protein: CASSLPGTQTQYF.

This clone was counted a single time. The chain uses TRBV10-3 and TRBJ1-5; TRBD1 matches 7 bases. CDR3 length: 15 residues. V trimming: 4 bases; J trimming: 0 bases; junction bases outside the gene matches: 3. CDR1 is ENHRY, CDR2 SYGVKD, per germline. CDR3 coding DNA: TGTGCCATCAGTGTTGGACAGGATAGCAATCAGCCCCAGCATTTT. Its translation: CAISVGQDSNQPQHF.

The V and J genes are TRBV7-3 and TRBJ2-1, with 12 bases that match TRBD1. Looked up from germline, CDR1 is SGHTA and CDR2 is FQGTGA. J was trimmed by 7 bases and V by 2 bases; bases with no gene match: 9. CDR3 length equals 17 residues. CDR3 nucleotides: TGTGCCAGCAGCTTATCCGGGACAGGGGGCGTTAGGAATGAGCAGTTCTTC. Translation: CASSLSGTGGVRNEQFF.

This chain uses TRBV3-1 (or the pseudogene TRBV3-2) with TRBJ1-1, with 9 bases lining up with TRBD1. Germline CDR1 and CDR2: LGHDT and YNNKEL (reference sequence). The trim removed 4 bases at V and 5 bases at J, leaving 5 bases unmatched. This CDR3 comprises 14 residues. CDR3 sequence reads: CASSPTGGGTEAFF. CDR3 DNA: TGTGCCAGCAGCCCCACAGGGGGCGGAACTGAAGCTTTCTTT.

J is TRBJ2-7 and V is TRBV7-2; TRBD1 aligns across 8 bases. Germline CDR1 SGHTA, CDR2 FQGNSA. CDR3 size: 15 residues. V lost 3 bases and J lost 2; bases outside the gene matches: 6. The CDR3 region has the DNA TGTGCCAGCAGCTTTACCGGGACAGGACCCTACGAGCAGTACTTC. Translating gives CASSFTGTGPYEQYF.

This clone was observed a handful of times. This sample also contains other DNA sequences that code for the same CDR3. V gene TRBV7-3 combines with J gene TRBJ2-5; D is perhaps TRBD1 (5 bases). CDR1 is SGHTA and CDR2 is FQGTGA in the germline V gene. The ends were cut back, 1 base at V and 4 bases at J, with 7 bases in the middle. This CDR3 comprises 13 residues. CDR3 sequence (DNA): TGTGCCAGCAGCTTAAATAGGGGAGAGACCCAGTACTTC. Amino acid sequence: CASSLNRGETQYF.

V gene TRBV27 combines with J gene TRBJ2-7, with TRBD1 identical over 7 bases. The CDR3 length is 14 residues. Germline V lookup: CDR1 MNHEY, CDR2 SMNVEV (reference sequence). Losses at the gene ends were 4 bases for V and 3 bases for J; bases not matched to a gene: 6. CDR3 coding DNA: TGTGCCAGCAGTTCCGTGACAGGGAACTACGAGCAGTACTTC. It encodes CASSSVTGNYEQYF.

The gene calls are TRBV3-1 (or the pseudogene TRBV3-2) and TRBJ2-3; no definite D call. Germline V gene lookup returns CDR1 LGHDT and CDR2 YNNKEL (reference sequence). The germline V and J ends were trimmed by 6 bases and 0 bases, with 13 bases remaining between them. The CDR3 is 15 residues long. CDR3 nucleotide sequence: TGTGCCAGCAGTCCAAGACTTGCTAGCACAGATACGCAGTATTTT. This translates into CASSPRLASTDTQYF.

The V gene is TRBV18, the J gene TRBJ2-4, with D unclear. Germline loops: CDR1 KGHSH, CDR2 LQKENI. V lost 3 bases to trimming and J lost 8 bases, with 17 bases between them. This CDR3 contains 15 residues. The CDR3 nucleotides read TGTGCCAGCTCACCCGAGCGACTCGCCGCGGACATTCAGTACTTC. Translation: CASSPERLAADIQYF.

The V gene is TRBV10-1, the J gene TRBJ2-3, with TRBD2 matching over 9 bases. The CDR3 contains 17 residues. Germline CDR1 reads WNHNN; CDR2 reads SYGVQD (reference sequence). The trim removed 3 bases at V and 0 bases at J, leaving 7 bases unmatched. The CDR3 protein is CASSDPVAGASTDTQYF. The CDR3 DNA follows: TGCGCCAGCAGTGATCCGGTAGCGGGAGCTAGCACAGATACGCAGTATTTT.

The genes are TRBV7-3 and TRBJ1-5; a possible D gene is TRBD1 (6 bases). Trimming took off 8 bases at V and 3 bases at J, with 11 bases between the two ends. The CDR3 has 13 amino acids. The germline gives CDR1 SGHTA, CDR2 FQGTGA. CDR3 DNA: TGTGCCAGCGCTGCAGGGGCCAATCAGCCCCAGCATTTT. This translates into CASAAGANQPQHF.

The rearrangement uses TRBV2 and TRBJ1-2; a possible D gene is TRBD1 (5 bases). The germline V gene has CDR1 SNHLY and CDR2 FYNNEI. Trimming removed 7 bases at V and 2 bases at J, with 11 bases between. The CDR3 contains 13 residues. The CDR3 region has the DNA TGTGCCAGCAACCAGGGCCCAAACTATGGCTACACCTTC. It codes for CASNQGPNYGYTF.

This chain connects TRBV7-2 to TRBJ2-5, with 8 bases that match TRBD2. J was trimmed by 2 bases and V by 2 bases; bases with no gene match: 4. The CDR3 consists of 15 residues. In germline, CDR1 is SGHTA, CDR2 FQGNSA. CDR3 bases: TGTGCCAGCAGCTTAAAGCGGGGGTTTCAAGAGACCCAGTACTTC. It translates to CASSLKRGFQETQYF.

This clone appeared once. The V and J genes are TRBV28 and TRBJ2-1, with TRBD2 matching over 9 bases. CDR3 length equals 16 residues. Germline values: CDR1 MDHEN, CDR2 SYDVKM. Unmatched junction bases numbered 9, after V lost 2 bases and J lost 7 bases. The CDR3: CASSLPNLAGRNEQFF. CDR3 coding DNA: TGTGCCAGCAGTTTACCCAACCTAGCGGGGAGGAATGAGCAGTTCTTC.

The chain carries TRBV6-2 or TRBV6-3 and TRBJ2-7; D perhaps matches TRBD2 (6 bases). CDR1 and CDR2 (germline): MNHEY, SVGEGT. With 6 bases removed from V and 3 bases from J, the gap between germline ends came to 18 bases. The CDR3 sequence is 15 residues long. The CDR3 region is CASSIIPGLIYEQYF. CDR3 sequence (DNA): TGTGCCAGCAGCATTATTCCGGGACTTATCTACGAGCAGTACTTC.

The V call is TRBV7-2, the J call TRBJ2-3; 13 bases align to TRBD2. CDR1 and CDR2 from the germline V gene are SGHTA and FQGNSA. The ends lost 6 bases at V and 0 bases at J; junction bases unmatched: 6. This CDR3 is built from 17 residues. The CDR3 loop is CASRSRLAGGSTDTQYF. CDR3 coding DNA: TGTGCCAGCAGGTCAAGACTAGCGGGAGGAAGCACAGATACGCAGTATTTT.

A remark on this clone: This specimen includes other DNA sequences encoding the same CDR3. This chain uses TRBV19 with TRBJ1-4, with a possible D match to TRBD1 (6 bases). Germline lookup yields CDR1 LNHDA and CDR2 SQIVND (reference sequence). The CDR3 totals 14 residues. With 5 bases removed from V and 5 bases from J, the gap between germline ends came to 12 bases. For the CDR3, the DNA is TGTGCCAGTAGTCCCGGACAGAAGAATGAAAAACTGTTTTTT. It translates to CASSPGQKNEKLFF.

This clone was seen a handful of times. V is TRBV11-2 and J is TRBJ2-1, with D tentatively TRBD2 (6 bases). V shed 8 bases and J shed 4 bases, with 15 bases lying between them. Germline V gene sequence: CDR1 SGHAT, CDR2 FQNNGV. The CDR3 runs 14 residues. This chain's CDR3 is CASVLGTRYNEQFF. CDR3 bases: TGTGCCAGCGTACTGGGGACTCGTTACAATGAGCAGTTCTTC.

The chain uses TRBV7-6 and TRBJ2-1; 13 positions agree with TRBD2. V trimming: 2 bases; J trimming: 5 bases; junction bases outside the gene matches: 15. The germline V gene has CDR1 SGHVS and CDR2 FNYEAQ. This CDR3 contains 20 residues. Here the CDR3 DNA reads TGTGCCAGCAGCTTACTGGGCAGCCGACCGACTAGCGGGGGGAACAATGAGCAGTTCTTC. Protein sequence: CASSLLGSRPTSGGNNEQFF. Full variable domain (remainder filled in from reference TRBV7-6 and TRBJ2-1): GAGVSQSPRYKVTKRGQDVALRCDPISGHVSLYWYRQALGQGPEFLTYFNYEAQQDKSGLPNDRFSAERPEGSISTLTIQRTEQRDSAMYRCASSLLGSRPTSGGNNEQFFGPGTRLTVL.

The rearrangement links TRBV18 to TRBJ2-7; D is uncertain. Trimming took 4 bases from V and 4 from J, leaving 5 bases between them. The germline gives CDR1 KGHSH, CDR2 LQKENI. This CDR3 spans 11 amino acids. CDR3 protein: CASSLIYEQYF. The CDR3, as DNA: TGTGCCAGCTCACTTATATACGAGCAGTACTTC.

The rearrangement joins TRBV7-3 to TRBJ1-1; D is undetermined. Deletions cut 1 base from V and 4 bases from J, with 10 bases between. Germline loops: CDR1 SGHTA, CDR2 FQGTGA. CDR3 length equals 14 residues. The CDR3 protein is CASSLRRGSTEAFF. CDR3 in DNA: TGTGCCAGCAGCTTAAGACGGGGAAGCACTGAAGCTTTCTTT.